This is a list of T cell receptor beta chains from one sample in a study of cytomegalovirus exposure and HLA in healthy donors. Clones were sequenced by immunoSEQ multiplex PCR, and TCRdb holds only the in-frame ones, with some missing. The table lists roughly 180,000 clones, 76% of them singletons. Sample: PBMCs. The receptors come from a man between 18 and 35 years old in good health and CMV-seronegative. The CDR3 runs from the conserved cysteine through the conserved F or W. Each record gives: clone size, V gene, D gene, J gene, CDR3 DNA, CDR3 protein. D genes are given only for firm matches. Expanded clones get a size class; other rows say once, few or many, or leave the size out.

clone size: NA
V gene: TRBV30
D gene: NA
J gene: TRBJ2-7
CDR3 DNA: TGTGCCTGGAGTGCGGGACAAGGCGGCGAGCAGTACTTC
CDR3 protein: CAWSAGQGGEQYF

clone size: NA
V gene: TRBV28
D gene: TRBD1
J gene: TRBJ1-2
CDR3 DNA: TGTGCCAGCAGTCCTAGGACAGGCCTTAACTATGGCTACACCTTC
CDR3 protein: CASSPRTGLNYGYTF

clone size: NA
V gene: TRBV7-9
D gene: NA
J gene: TRBJ1-4
CDR3 DNA: TGTGCCAGCAGCTTAGAGGCGGGGAAACTGTTTTTT
CDR3 protein: CASSLEAGKLFF

clone size: NA
V gene: TRBV6-1
D gene: NA
J gene: TRBJ1-1
CDR3 DNA: TGTGCCAGCAGTGCCGGTATGAACACTGAAGCTTTCTTT
CDR3 protein: CASSAGMNTEAFF

clone size: NA
V gene: TRBV5-1
D gene: TRBD1
J gene: TRBJ1-1
CDR3 DNA: TGCGCCAGCAGCGTTCAGGGGGCCTCTGACACTGAAGCTTTCTTT
CDR3 protein: CASSVQGASDTEAFF

clone size: NA
V gene: TRBV28
D gene: NA
J gene: TRBJ1-2
CDR3 DNA: TGTGCCAGCAGTCCGACAGAGTTGTTGTATGGCTACACCTTC
CDR3 protein: CASSPTELLYGYTF

clone size: NA
V gene: TRBV19
D gene: NA
J gene: TRBJ1-2
CDR3 DNA: TGTGCCAGTACCGATGCGGGAGGAGGCCTGGGTGGCTACACCTTC
CDR3 protein: CASTDAGGGLGGYTF

clone size: NA
V gene: TRBV19
D gene: NA
J gene: TRBJ1-2
CDR3 DNA: TGTGCCAGTAGTATAACCAGGGGTAACTATGGCTACACCTTC
CDR3 protein: CASSITRGNYGYTF

clone size: NA
V gene: TRBV5-1
D gene: NA
J gene: TRBJ1-3
CDR3 DNA: TGCGCCAGCAGCTCAGGGGCGCAAGGAAACACCATATATTTT
CDR3 protein: CASSSGAQGNTIYF

clone size: NA
V gene: TRBV7-8
D gene: NA
J gene: TRBJ2-5
CDR3 DNA: TGTGCCAGCAGCTTAGGAACTTTCCCAGGGGTCGTCCAAGAGACCCAGTACTTC
CDR3 protein: CASSLGTFPGVVQETQYF

clone size: NA
V gene: TRBV7-8
D gene: TRBD1
J gene: TRBJ1-2
CDR3 DNA: TGTGCCAGCAGCTTAGCGACAGGGAGCCATGGCTACACCTTC
CDR3 protein: CASSLATGSHGYTF

clone size: NA
V gene: TRBV7-3
D gene: TRBD2
J gene: TRBJ2-5
CDR3 DNA: TGTGCCAGCAGCTTAACTGGGCTAGCGGGAGAGACCCAGTACTTC
CDR3 protein: CASSLTGLAGETQYF

clone size: NA
V gene: TRBV6-5
D gene: TRBD1
J gene: TRBJ2-7
CDR3 DNA: TGTGCCAGCAGTTACGACAGGGTCTCCTACGAGCAGTACTTC
CDR3 protein: CASSYDRVSYEQYF

clone size: NA
V gene: TRBV11-2
D gene: NA
J gene: TRBJ2-7
CDR3 DNA: TGTGCCAGCAGCCTAACCTCAGGGGGGTACGAGCAGTACTTC
CDR3 protein: CASSLTSGGYEQYF

clone size: NA
V gene: TRBV28
D gene: NA
J gene: TRBJ1-2
CDR3 DNA: TGTGCCAGCAGGGGCTCCATTAACTATGGCTACACCTTC
CDR3 protein: CASRGSINYGYTF

clone size: NA
V gene: TRBV5-1
D gene: TRBD1
J gene: TRBJ2-7
CDR3 DNA: TGCGCCAGCAGCTGGGGACAGGATAACTCCTACGAGCAGTACTTC
CDR3 protein: CASSWGQDNSYEQYF

clone size: NA
V gene: TRBV7-3
D gene: NA
J gene: TRBJ2-2
CDR3 DNA: TGTGCCAGCAGCTCCAACACGAACACCGGGGAGCTGTTTTTT
CDR3 protein: CASSSNTNTGELFF

clone size: NA
V gene: TRBV19
D gene: NA
J gene: TRBJ2-2
CDR3 DNA: TGTGCCAGTAGTGAGACTACCGGGGAGCTGTTTTTT
CDR3 protein: CASSETTGELFF

clone size: NA
V gene: TRBV7-9
D gene: TRBD1
J gene: TRBJ2-7
CDR3 DNA: TGTGCCAGCAGCTCGGGACAGGGGCGGGCTCTGCAGTACTTC
CDR3 protein: CASSSGQGRALQYF

clone size: NA
V gene: TRBV6-1
D gene: NA
J gene: TRBJ2-1
CDR3 DNA: TGTGCCAGCCCCCCAGGGGAGAGTTGGAATGAGCAGTTCTTC
CDR3 protein: CASPPGESWNEQFF

clone size: once
V gene: TRBV5-1
D gene: NA
J gene: TRBJ2-4
CDR3 DNA: TGCGCCAGCAGCCCGGGTCGCGCGGTGGTGACCAAAAACATTCAGTACTTC
CDR3 protein: CASSPGRAVVTKNIQYF

clone size: NA
V gene: TRBV18
D gene: NA
J gene: TRBJ2-3
CDR3 DNA: TGTGCCAGCTCACCCAAGGAGACCCTGTTGGCAGATACGCAGTATTTT
CDR3 protein: CASSPKETLLADTQYF

clone size: NA
V gene: TRBV5-6
D gene: NA
J gene: TRBJ1-2
CDR3 DNA: TGTGCCAGCAGCTTGGCGGGGGTCATCTATGGCTACACCTTC
CDR3 protein: CASSLAGVIYGYTF

clone size: NA
V gene: TRBV30
D gene: TRBD2
J gene: TRBJ2-1
CDR3 DNA: TGTGCCGGAACTAGCGGGGGGGCCGAAGAGCAGTTCTTC
CDR3 protein: CAGTSGGAEEQFF

clone size: NA
V gene: TRBV23-1
D gene: NA
J gene: TRBJ2-3
CDR3 DNA: TGCGCCAGCAGTCAATCGCGGCCCCCAGATACGCAGTATTTT
CDR3 protein: CASSQSRPPDTQYF

clone size: NA
V gene: TRBV25-1
D gene: NA
J gene: TRBJ2-1
CDR3 DNA: TGTGCCAGCAGTGGAAACACACAGGGCAGCTCCTACAATGAGCAGTTCTTC
CDR3 protein: CASSGNTQGSSYNEQFF

clone size: NA
V gene: TRBV6-7
D gene: NA
J gene: TRBJ2-3
CDR3 DNA: TGTGCCAGCAGCCCAGAAGATACGCAGTATTTT
CDR3 protein: CASSPEDTQYF

clone size: NA
V gene: TRBV7-9
D gene: NA
J gene: TRBJ1-4
CDR3 DNA: TGTGCCAGCAGCCCACCGCTAGGTGGGCTGTTTTTT
CDR3 protein: CASSPPLGGLFF

clone size: NA
V gene: TRBV15
D gene: TRBD1
J gene: TRBJ1-2
CDR3 DNA: TGTGCCACCAGCAGTACTGGACAGGGGGATATCTATGGCTACACCTTC
CDR3 protein: CATSSTGQGDIYGYTF

clone size: NA
V gene: TRBV7-2
D gene: TRBD2
J gene: TRBJ2-3
CDR3 DNA: TGTGCCAGCAGCCACAATAGCGGGGGGGCCGGAGATACGCAGTATTTT
CDR3 protein: CASSHNSGGAGDTQYF

clone size: NA
V gene: TRBV4-1
D gene: TRBD1
J gene: TRBJ1-1
CDR3 DNA: TGCGCCAGCAGCCGGCAGGGGGTTATGAACACTGAAGCTTTCTTT
CDR3 protein: CASSRQGVMNTEAFF

clone size: NA
V gene: TRBV4-2
D gene: TRBD1
J gene: TRBJ1-1
CDR3 DNA: TGTGCCAGCAGCCGAGCACAGGGGGGAGCTTTCTTT
CDR3 protein: CASSRAQGGAFF

clone size: NA
V gene: TRBV7-6
D gene: TRBD1
J gene: TRBJ2-2
CDR3 DNA: TGTGCCAGCAGCTCAGGGACAGGGCCGAACACCGGGGAGCTGTTTTTT
CDR3 protein: CASSSGTGPNTGELFF

clone size: NA
V gene: TRBV19
D gene: TRBD1
J gene: TRBJ2-3
CDR3 DNA: TGTGCCAGTAGTGCCCGGGACAGGGGCACAGATACGCAGTATTTT
CDR3 protein: CASSARDRGTDTQYF

clone size: NA
V gene: TRBV5-4
D gene: NA
J gene: TRBJ1-2
CDR3 DNA: TGTGCCAGCAGCTTGGTCAACAGGAACTATGGCTACACCTTC
CDR3 protein: CASSLVNRNYGYTF